This T cell receptor (beta chain) is drawn from a study of blood T cell repertoires in COVID-19. Overall study context: The United States, Italy and Spain provided the acute and convalescent COVID-19 samples. The analysed material was cDNA or gDNA that came from T cells, B-cell-depleted T cells, or PBMCs.

In regard to this clone: This sample also contains other DNA sequences that code for the same CDR3.

In the authors' methods: Reference gene primers were amplified, and this amplification served to estimate nucleated cell counts. The data were produced by immunoSEQ multiplex PCR, yet TCRdb's version contains in-frame clones alone and is incomplete. From that table come the V and J calls and clone size; the DNA was used to work out D and trimming. The table has about 310,000 clones, 80% to 90% seen once. The V end was cut by 3 bases, the J end by 4 bases, with 6 bases between. The CDR3 sequence is 12 residues long. The germline V gene encodes CDR1 MDHEN and CDR2 SYDVKM. V gene TRBV28 combines with J gene TRBJ1-2, with D tentatively TRBD1 (5 bases). Sequencing was done on a sample of peripheral blood. The TCR comes from a woman aged 45-60 years who had recovered from COVID-19. The CDR3 here is CASSLGGYGYTF. The CDR3 coding sequence is TGTGCCAGCAGTTTGGGGGGCTATGGCTACACCTTC.